The 30 T cell receptor beta chains below all came from one sample that was sequenced in a study of cytomegalovirus exposure and HLA in healthy donors. A multiplex PCR was run with 60 Vbeta primers and 13 Jbeta primers. The assay was immunoSEQ multiplex PCR, and TCRdb's table has in-frame clones only and misses some. The table has around 160,000 clones, approximately 80% seen once. Sequencing used PBMCs. The receptors come from a woman aged 18 to 35 in good health and CMV-seronegative.

The chain's CDR3 is CASSESSRANEQFF. The CDR3, as DNA: TGCGCCAGCAGTGAGTCGAGCAGGGCCAATGAGCAGTTCTTC. V and J are TRBV10-1 and TRBJ2-1; TRBD1 is a possible D gene (5 bases). There are 14 residues in the CDR3. The germline V and J ends were trimmed by 0 bases and 6 bases, with 9 bases remaining between them. Germline CDR1 WNHNN, CDR2 SYGVQD (reference sequence).

This clone was counted a few times. The chain recombines TRBV5-1 with TRBJ1-2; possibly TRBD1 for D (5 bases). With 0 bases removed from V and 1 base from J, the gap between germline ends came to 7 bases. CDR3 length equals 14 residues. Germline CDR1 and CDR2: SGHRS and YFSETQ. The CDR3 sequence is CASSLGQLNYGYTF. DNA for the CDR3: TGCGCCAGCAGCTTGGGACAGCTTAACTATGGCTACACCTTC.

This clone was seen a single time. The genes are TRBV9 and TRBJ2-1; D remains unclear. Germline assignment: CDR1 SGDLS and CDR2 YYNGEE. The CDR3 extends over 15 amino acids. V lost 0 bases and J lost 3, with 10 bases in between. CDR3 bases: TGTGCCAGCAGCGTAGGTAGTCCCGGCTACAATGAGCAGTTCTTC. Its protein product is CASSVGSPGYNEQFF.

The V call is TRBV6-1, the J call TRBJ1-2; 7 nucleotides match TRBD1. This CDR3 has 13 residues. V was pared by 10 bases and J by 9 bases, with 14 bases of the junction left unmatched. From germline, CDR1 is MNHNS and CDR2 SASEGT. CDR3 loop: CATSRERGLRYTF. As DNA, the CDR3 is TGTGCCACCTCCAGGGAAAGGGGGCTCCGCTACACCTTC.

The gene calls are TRBV6-5 and TRBJ1-1; D gene uncertain. Germline CDR1 is MNHEY and CDR2 is SVGAGI. The CDR3 totals 15 residues. V lost 2 bases, J lost 5 bases, and 15 bases lay in between. This CDR3 is CASSYRQARGTEAFF. The CDR3 DNA is TGTGCCAGCAGTTACAGGCAGGCACGAGGGACTGAAGCTTTCTTT.

This clone came up a few times. This rearrangement joins TRBV4-2 to TRBJ2-5; 10 nucleotides agree with TRBD2. This CDR3 contains 17 residues. Germline values: CDR1 LGHNA, CDR2 YNFKEQ. Trimming removed 1 base from V and 4 bases from J; junction bases left unmatched: 9. The CDR3 sequence: CASSQGAAGGRGETQYF. For the CDR3, the DNA is TGTGCCAGCAGCCAAGGGGCAGCGGGGGGGCGAGGAGAGACCCAGTACTTC.

A word on this clone: Germline is not matched at one junction end, which may reflect a read error. This chain joins TRBV6-1 and TRBJ1-2; D is perhaps TRBD1 (5 bases). CDR1 is MNHNS and CDR2 is SASEGT in the germline V gene. This CDR3 is built from 11 residues. CDR3 sequence reads: CAIGVATVTLF. The DNA of the CDR3 is TGTGCCATCGGTGTAGCGACAGTTACTCTTTTC.

The chain carries TRBV15 and TRBJ1-6; 7 bases are a match to TRBD1. J lost 18 bases, V lost 1 base, and 6 bases had no gene match. Germline CDR1 is LNHNV and CDR2 is YYDKDF (reference sequence). The length of the CDR3 is 12 residues. CDR3 in amino acids: CATSRGTGRPHF. Written as DNA, the CDR3 is TGTGCCACCAGCAGAGGGACAGGACGACCCCACTTT. Based on the CDR3 plus reference TRBV15 and TRBJ1-6, the full variable domain is DAMVIQNPRYQVTQFGKPVTLSCSQTLNHNVMYWYQQKSSQAPKLLFHYYDKDFNNEADTPDNFQSRRPNTSFCFLDIRSPGLGDTAMYLCATSRGTGRPHFGNGTRLTVT.

V and J are TRBV5-1 and TRBJ2-7; 10 bases align to TRBD1. Trimming took 7 bases from V and 0 from J; bases not matched to a gene: 10. The germline V gene encodes CDR1 SGHRS and CDR2 YFSETQ. The CDR3 runs to 16 residues. CDR3 sequence: CASRPGGTGVSYEQYF. The DNA of the CDR3 is TGCGCCAGCCGCCCCGGGGGGACAGGGGTCTCCTACGAGCAGTACTTC.

The chain employs TRBV18 and TRBJ2-4, with a possible D match to TRBD2 (5 bases). CDR1 KGHSH and CDR2 LQKENI come from the germline V gene. Trimming took 2 bases from V and 2 from J, leaving 7 bases between them. The CDR3 contains 14 residues. The DNA for the CDR3 is TGTGCCAGCTCACCAGGCGGGTCCAAAAACATTCAGTACTTC. It specifies CASSPGGSKNIQYF.

J is TRBJ1-5 and V is TRBV7-9, with D maybe TRBD1 (6 bases). V dropped 1 base and J dropped 3 bases, with 10 bases sitting between them. This CDR3 comprises 15 residues. Germline V lookup: CDR1 SEHNR, CDR2 FQNEAQ (reference sequence). The CDR3 nucleotides read TGTGCCAGCAGCTTAGGGGCAGGGGACAATCAGCCCCAGCATTTT. Encoded protein: CASSLGAGDNQPQHF.

The chain carries TRBV28 and TRBJ1-2; the D is unclear. Trimming pared 2 bases from V and 8 bases from J, leaving 9 bases between. Germline CDR1 is MDHEN and CDR2 is SYDVKM. The CDR3 sequence is 12 residues long. The CDR3 DNA reads as TGTGCCAGCAGTTTAGGGAGACGCGGCTACACCTTC. It encodes CASSLGRRGYTF.

This chain links TRBV7-9 with TRBJ2-2; TRBD1 aligns across 7 bases. This CDR3 spans 16 amino acids. CDR1 is SEHNR, CDR2 FQNEAQ, per germline (reference sequence). The V and J ends lost 2 bases and 0 bases, in that order; junction bases with no gene match: 3. As DNA, the CDR3 is TGTGCCAGCAGCTTACCAGGGGGACCGAACACCGGGGAGCTGTTTTTT. It encodes CASSLPGGPNTGELFF.

V and J are TRBV28 and TRBJ1-5; possibly TRBD1 for D (6 bases). CDR3 length: 13 amino acids. The germline V and J ends were trimmed by 6 bases and 9 bases, with 15 bases remaining between them. Germline V gene data show CDR1 as MDHEN and CDR2 as SYDVKM. The CDR3 is CASRQGTFLPQHF. DNA for the CDR3: TGTGCCAGCAGACAGGGTACTTTTCTGCCCCAGCATTTT. The full variable domain, rest sourced from reference TRBV28 and TRBJ1-5, is DVKVTQSSRYLVKRTGEKVFLECVQDMDHENMFWYRQDPGLGLRLIYFSYDVKMKEKGDIPEGYSVSREKKERFSLILESASTNQTSMYLCASRQGTFLPQHFGDGTRLSIL.

The chain recombines TRBV6-6 with TRBJ2-5, with D perhaps matching TRBD2 (6 bases). The CDR3 is made up of 15 amino acids. Germline assignment: CDR1 MNHNY and CDR2 SVGAGI (reference sequence). The ends were cut back, 4 bases at V and 2 bases at J, with 14 bases in the middle. Here the CDR3 reads CASSSPLGGQETQYF. DNA of the CDR3: TGTGCCAGCAGTTCGCCCCTGGGGGGTCAAGAGACCCAGTACTTC.

This clone was detected a few times. This chain joins TRBV6-6 and TRBJ1-5; perhaps TRBD1 as D (5 bases). Germline-derived CDR1 and CDR2 are MNHNY and SVGAGI (reference sequence). With 0 bases removed from V and 4 bases from J, the gap between germline ends came to 13 bases. The CDR3 is 16 residues long. CDR3 DNA: TGTGCCAGCAGTTACTCGATCCCAGGGCGAAATCAGCCCCAGCATTTT. As protein: CASSYSIPGRNQPQHF.

This chain joins TRBV2 and TRBJ2-1; TRBD1 might be the D (6 bases). This CDR3 is 16 amino acids long. The V gene's germline CDR1 is SNHLY and CDR2 FYNNEI. Trimming cost V 5 bases and J 4 bases, with 18 bases left between them. The CDR3 DNA reads TGTGCCAGCAGTTGGTTGCGGACAGAAATTTACAATGAGCAGTTCTTC. It specifies CASSWLRTEIYNEQFF.

This chain links TRBV28 with TRBJ2-5; D possibly corresponds to TRBD2 (7 bases). Judging by the DNA end, TRBJ2-7 fits better; the J call may be wrong. The CDR3 contains 13 residues. Per the germline V gene, CDR1 is MDHEN and CDR2 is SYDVKM. The CDR3 nucleotides read TGTGCCAGCAGGCAAGGGGGGGTCTACGAGCAGTACTTC. Translating gives CASRQGGVYEQYF.

The CDR3 DNA reads TGTGCCAGTAGGGGGTTGGGGACAGGGGACACCGGGGAGCTGTTTTTT. Protein product: CASRGLGTGDTGELFF. This chain links TRBV19 with TRBJ2-2; 10 bases line up with TRBD1. This CDR3 is 16 amino acids long. Germline CDR1 and CDR2: LNHDA and SQIVND (reference sequence). The ends lost 6 bases at V and 3 bases at J; junction bases unmatched: 7.

The J gene is TRBJ2-3, the V gene TRBV10-1; D gene unclear. The CDR3 runs 12 residues. The germline V and J ends were trimmed by 4 bases and 6 bases, with 8 bases remaining between them. Germline V lookup: CDR1 WNHNN, CDR2 SYGVQD (reference sequence). The CDR3, as DNA: TGCGCCAGCAGTGCTTTCGAGGATACGCAGTATTTT. This translates into CASSAFEDTQYF.

CDR3 loop: CASSYELNTEAFF. For the CDR3, the DNA is TGTGCCAGCAGTTATGAGTTGAACACTGAAGCTTTCTTT. The V gene is TRBV6-5, the J gene TRBJ1-1; D not resolved. The CDR3 has 13 amino acids. The V gene lost 3 bases and the J gene lost 0 bases, with 5 bases spanning the gap. The germline V gene has CDR1 MNHEY and CDR2 SVGAGI.

The chain carries TRBV7-2 and TRBJ2-1, with TRBD2 matching 10 bases. Germline V CDR1 and CDR2: SGHTA, FQGNSA. V dropped 2 bases and J dropped 0; count of bases not matched to a gene: 7. The CDR3 loop spans 18 amino acids. The CDR3 spells CASSLTTSGGASYNEQFF. In DNA, the CDR3 is TGTGCCAGCAGCTTAACGACAAGCGGGGGGGCCTCCTACAATGAGCAGTTCTTC. Based on the CDR3 plus reference TRBV7-2 and TRBJ2-1, the full variable domain is GAGVSQSPSNKVTEKGKDVELRCDPISGHTALYWYRQSLGQGLEFLIYFQGNSAPDKSGLPSDRFSAERTGGSVSTLTIQRTQQEDSAVYLCASSLTTSGGASYNEQFFGPGTRLTVL.

This clone was observed a handful of times. The J gene is TRBJ2-1, the V gene TRBV7-2; TRBD2 matches 8 bases. The CDR3 is made up of 16 amino acids. Germline CDR1 reads SGHTA; CDR2 reads FQGNSA. The trim removed 4 bases at V and 7 bases at J, leaving 12 bases unmatched. This chain's CDR3 is CASSSQGLGGGNEQFF. The CDR3 DNA follows: TGTGCCAGCAGCTCACAAGGACTAGGCGGGGGGAATGAGCAGTTCTTC.

The V and J genes are TRBV4-1 and TRBJ2-6, with a weak D call TRBD2 (5 bases). This CDR3 comprises 16 residues. Germline V CDR1 and CDR2: MGHRA, YSYEKL. V shed 4 bases and J shed 1 base, with 11 bases lying between them. For the CDR3, the DNA is TGCGCCAGCAGCCCCATCCCGGGGTCTGGGGCCAACGTCCTGACTTTC. It yields the protein CASSPIPGSGANVLTF.

The gene calls are TRBV5-6 and TRBJ2-7; possibly TRBD2 for D (5 bases). Looked up from germline, CDR1 is SGHDT and CDR2 is YYEEEE. V was pared by 4 bases and J by 2 bases, with 13 bases between. The CDR3 is 14 residues long. The CDR3 protein is CASSQAPGTYEQYF. CDR3 sequence (DNA): TGTGCCAGCAGCCAGGCCCCCGGGACCTACGAGCAGTACTTC.

The rearrangement links TRBV18 to TRBJ1-1; 8 bases agree with TRBD1. The CDR3 has 11 residues. Per the germline V gene, CDR1 is KGHSH and CDR2 is LQKENI. Trimming took 6 bases from V and 14 from J; bases not matched to a gene: 8. The CDR3 region is CASSMGQELFF. CDR3 in DNA: TGTGCCAGCTCCATGGGACAGGAGTTATTCTTT. The full variable domain, with the rest looked up from reference TRBV18 and TRBJ1-1, is NAGVMQNPRHLVRRRGQEARLRCSPMKGHSHVYWYRQLPEEGLKFMVYLQKENIIDESGMPKERFSAEFPKEGPSILRIQQVVRGDSAAYFCASSMGQELFFGQGTRLTVV.

This chain links TRBV19 with TRBJ2-1; D gene unclear. The CDR3 consists of 13 residues. Germline V gene data show CDR1 as LNHDA and CDR2 as SQIVND (reference sequence). Trimming stripped 2 bases from V and 8 bases from J, with 10 bases between. CDR3 protein: CASSIQRADEQFF. CDR3 sequence (DNA): TGTGCCAGTAGTATACAGCGCGCCGATGAGCAGTTCTTC.

The J gene is TRBJ2-1, the V gene TRBV19, with TRBD2 matching 9 bases. CDR3 length: 15 residues. Germline assignment: CDR1 LNHDA and CDR2 SQIVND (reference sequence). Unmatched junction bases numbered 12, after V lost 7 bases and J lost 8 bases. CDR3 coding DNA: TGTGCCAGTAAAACTAGCGGGCCCAGGATCCATGAGCAGTTCTTC. It yields the protein CASKTSGPRIHEQFF.

The genes are TRBV6-5 and TRBJ1-1; maybe TRBD1 (5 bases). Between the trimmed V and J ends, which lost 0 bases and 5 bases, there was a span of 10 bases. The CDR3 sequence is 14 residues long. The V gene's germline CDR1 is MNHEY and CDR2 SVGAGI. CDR3 residues: CASSYSGGRTEAFF. The DNA for the CDR3 is TGTGCCAGCAGTTACTCGGGGGGTCGGACTGAAGCTTTCTTT.

This clone has a single count. Additional DNA sequences in this sample encode the identical CDR3. The V call is TRBV18, the J call TRBJ1-4; D call uncertain. The ends were cut back, 3 bases at V and 3 bases at J, with 5 bases in the middle. The CDR3 sequence is 13 residues long. Germline V CDR1 and CDR2: KGHSH, LQKENI. CDR3 nucleotide sequence: TGTGCCAGCTCACCCGGGGCTAATGAAAAACTGTTTTTT. The encoded protein is CASSPGANEKLFF.